A single TCR beta chain is shown here with its context. What it binds is not known. The entry originates in a study of vaccination effects on CD4 cells after COVID-19. Upon completion of around ten days in culture, CD4+ T cells were isolated. Generated by immunoSEQ multiplex PCR, the TCRdb table keeps only in-frame clones and is missing some. The table has tens of thousands of clones, more than 75% seen once. The CDR3 consists of 17 residues. V usage is TRBV21-1 and J usage is TRBJ1-5; TRBD1 was called by the table and not checked on the DNA. TRBV21-1 is reported as a pseudogene. This TCR came from a human donor who had a prior SARS-CoV-2 infection. Specimen: CD4+ T cells from PBMCs cultured without peptide, collected before COVID-19 vaccination. The CDR3 bases are TGTGCCAGCAGCGTCCGGGACAGGGGCCCCTCTTATCAGCCCCAGCATTTT. Translation gives CASSVRDRGPSYQPQHF.